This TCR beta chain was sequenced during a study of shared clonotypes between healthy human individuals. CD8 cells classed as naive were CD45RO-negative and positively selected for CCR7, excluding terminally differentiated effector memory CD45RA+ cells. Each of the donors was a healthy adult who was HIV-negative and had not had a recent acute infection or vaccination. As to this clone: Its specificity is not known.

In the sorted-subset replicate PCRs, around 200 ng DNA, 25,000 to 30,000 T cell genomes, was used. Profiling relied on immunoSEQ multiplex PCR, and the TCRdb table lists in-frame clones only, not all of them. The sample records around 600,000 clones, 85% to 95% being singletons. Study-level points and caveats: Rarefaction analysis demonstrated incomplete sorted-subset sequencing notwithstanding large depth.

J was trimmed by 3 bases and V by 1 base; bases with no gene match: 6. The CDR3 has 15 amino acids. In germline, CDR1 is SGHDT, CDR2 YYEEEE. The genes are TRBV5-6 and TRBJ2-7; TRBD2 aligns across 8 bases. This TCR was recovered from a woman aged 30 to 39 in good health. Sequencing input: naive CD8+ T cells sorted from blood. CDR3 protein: CASSLWLAGNYEQYF. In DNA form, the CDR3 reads TGTGCCAGCAGCTTGTGGCTAGCGGGCAACTACGAGCAGTACTTC. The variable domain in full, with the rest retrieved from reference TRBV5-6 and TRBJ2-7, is DAGVTQSPTHLIKTRGQQVTLRCSPKSGHDTVSWYQQALGQGPQFIFQYYEEEERQRGNFPDRFSGHQFPNYSSELNVNALLLGDSALYLCASSLWLAGNYEQYFGPGTRLTVT.